Listed below are T cell receptor beta chains from one sample, sequenced in a study of cytomegalovirus exposure and HLA in healthy donors. Profiling relied on immunoSEQ multiplex PCR, and the TCRdb table lists in-frame clones only, not all of them. The table includes more than 85,000 clones, less than 95% detected once. The sample consisted of PBMCs. These receptors were obtained from a woman aged 18-29 years in good health and CMV-seronegative. The CDR3 runs from the conserved cysteine through the conserved F or W.

v_gene: TRBV9; j_gene: TRBJ1-2; CDR3aa: CASSVASAGEGYGYTF
v_gene: TRBV6-6; j_gene: TRBJ2-7; CDR3aa: CASSYSRPGIRYEQYF
v_gene: TRBV7-2; j_gene: TRBJ2-7; CDR3aa: CASSLGPGAYEQYF
v_gene: TRBV4-1; j_gene: TRBJ2-1; CDR3aa: CASSQDRVAVNNEQFF
v_gene: TRBV7-6; j_gene: TRBJ1-2; CDR3aa: CASSRSPGQGFYGYTF
v_gene: TRBV6-6; j_gene: TRBJ2-3; CDR3aa: CASREGGNTDTQYF
v_gene: TRBV5-8; j_gene: TRBJ2-2; CDR3aa: CASSIPGTSGSGELFF
v_gene: TRBV7-2; j_gene: TRBJ1-2; CDR3aa: CASSLGGTGVDYGYTF
v_gene: TRBV5-1; j_gene: TRBJ2-7; CDR3aa: CASTGTSGYEQYF
v_gene: TRBV11-3; j_gene: TRBJ2-1; CDR3aa: CASSLGPRPGTGLMYNEQFF
v_gene: TRBV4-1; j_gene: TRBJ1-2; CDR3aa: CASSQEQGDGYTF
v_gene: TRBV5-1; j_gene: TRBJ2-3; CDR3aa: CASSPQGQVTDTQYF